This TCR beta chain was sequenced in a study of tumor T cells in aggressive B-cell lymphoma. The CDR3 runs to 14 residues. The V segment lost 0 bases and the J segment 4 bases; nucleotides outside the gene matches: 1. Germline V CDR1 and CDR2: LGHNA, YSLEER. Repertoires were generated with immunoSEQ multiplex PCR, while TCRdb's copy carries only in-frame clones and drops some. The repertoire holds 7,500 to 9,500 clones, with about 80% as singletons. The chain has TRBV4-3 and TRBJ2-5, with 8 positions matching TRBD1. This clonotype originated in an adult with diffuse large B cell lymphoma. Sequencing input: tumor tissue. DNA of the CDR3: TGCGCCAGCAGCCAAGATCAGGGGGCAGAGACCCAGTACTTC. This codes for CASSQDQGAETQYF.